The 22 T cell receptor beta chains reported below all come from one sample, sequenced in a study of T cells in Graves' hyperthyroidism and ophthalmopathy. Amplification of TCR beta CDR3 regions used RNA as the template. With the HTBI primer set, the TCR CDR3 went through a first round of RT-PCR. TCRdb re-called the multiplex PCR reads through MiXCR, storing one row per CDR3 protein. Of approximately 600,000 distinct CDR3 sequences listed, 14% are singletons. Sequenced: blood. The receptor source for this set is a woman aged 30 to 39 with Graves' hyperthyroidism that later progressed to Graves' ophthalmopathy.

This clonotype occurred many times. The chain couples TRBV28 to TRBJ2-7; D not certain. The length of the CDR3 is 16 residues. Germline V gene sequence: CDR1 MDHEN, CDR2 SYDVKM. Between the trimmed V and J ends, which lost 5 bases and 0 bases, there was a span of 17 bases. DNA for the CDR3: TGTGCCAGCAGTGGAGAATGGACGGCTAGCTCCTACGAGCAGTACTTC. Encoded protein: CASSGEWTASSYEQYF.

This chain joins TRBV9 and TRBJ2-1, with TRBD2 matching over 14 bases. This CDR3 has 17 amino acids. The ends lost 1 base at V and 8 bases at J; junction bases unmatched: 8. Germline CDR1 and CDR2: SGDLS and YYNGEE. The CDR3 DNA reads TGTGCCAGCAGCGTAAATCCGGGACTAGCGGGAGCGTATGAGCAGTTCTTC. As protein: CASSVNPGLAGAYEQFF.

This clonotype was recorded at least ten times. The DNA for the CDR3 is TGTGCCAGCAGGCCCTTGGGGAACGCTAACTATGGCTACACCTTC. This encodes CASRPLGNANYGYTF. The chain employs TRBV27 and TRBJ1-2; unclear D gene. CDR3 length: 15 residues. The V gene lost 6 bases and the J gene lost 0 bases, with 14 bases spanning the gap. The germline CDR1 and CDR2 sequences are MNHEY and SMNVEV (reference sequence).

The genes are TRBV2 and TRBJ1-2; D might be TRBD1 (5 bases). V lost 8 bases, J lost 7 bases, and 17 bases lay in between. The CDR3 totals 13 residues. The germline V gene encodes CDR1 SNHLY and CDR2 FYNNEI. The CDR3 DNA reads TGTGCCAGCCTTGGTCAGGACAAAATTGGCTACACCTTC. It is translated as CASLGQDKIGYTF.

This clonotype has just a few counts. Relative to the germline gene, one junction end is altered; a read error may explain this. The chain uses TRBV19 and TRBJ1-2, with TRBD1 as a possible D gene (5 bases). CDR3 length: 14 amino acids. Germline CDR1 LNHDA, CDR2 SQIVND (reference sequence). The CDR3, as DNA: TGTGCCTGTAGTATTCCGGGACCTAACTATGGCTACACCTTC. It specifies CACSIPGPNYGYTF.

This clonotype was counted ten times or more. This chain uses TRBV12-3 or TRBV12-4 with TRBJ1-1; D call uncertain. V was cut by 3 bases and J by 0 bases, with 5 bases left in between. The CDR3 length is 13 residues. For the CDR3, the DNA is TGTGCCAGCAGTTTTGCCCTGAACACTGAAGCTTTCTTT. It encodes CASSFALNTEAFF.

This clonotype was picked up many times. The chain combines TRBV20-1 with TRBJ1-2, with TRBD1 matching over 7 bases. The V gene's germline CDR1 is DFQATT and CDR2 SNEGSKA (reference sequence). V was clipped by 5 bases and J by 8 bases; unmatched bases: 17. This CDR3 region has 15 residues. CDR3 protein: CSAGTTGDPLRGYTF. The CDR3, as DNA: TGCAGTGCTGGTACTACAGGGGATCCTTTAAGAGGCTACACCTTC.

V gene TRBV6-6 combines with J gene TRBJ1-2; D is uncertain. Germline V gene data show CDR1 as MNHNY and CDR2 as SVGAGI (reference sequence). Deletions cut 0 bases from V and 0 bases from J, with 8 bases between. The CDR3 sequence is 15 residues long. Here the CDR3 DNA reads TGTGCCAGCAGTTACTCAGGGCAATCTAACTATGGCTACACCTTC. It specifies CASSYSGQSNYGYTF.

This clonotype was observed many times. CDR3 loop: CASQTLEEETQYF. As DNA, the CDR3 is TGTGCTAGTCAGACCTTAGAGGAGGAGACCCAGTACTTC. The V and J genes are TRBV12-5 and TRBJ2-5; no clear D. Trimming stripped 8 bases from V and 5 bases from J, with 15 bases between. Per germline, CDR1 LGHNT and CDR2 FRNRAP. The CDR3 loop spans 13 amino acids.

The J gene is TRBJ2-7, the V gene TRBV27; D call uncertain. Germline V gene lookup returns CDR1 MNHEY and CDR2 SMNVEV (reference sequence). The length of the CDR3 is 13 residues. The V and J ends lost 2 bases and 5 bases respectively, with 10 bases between them. CDR3 residues: CASSLMVANEQYF. In DNA, the CDR3 is TGTGCCAGCAGTTTAATGGTAGCTAACGAGCAGTACTTC.

This clonotype was recorded many times. The chain uses TRBV12-3 or TRBV12-4 and TRBJ2-7; 7 bases are shared with TRBD2. There are 12 residues in the CDR3. Trimming at V came to 8 bases and at J to 0 bases, leaving 1 base not matched to a gene. In DNA, the CDR3 is TGTGCCAGCGGGGGGGGCTCCTACGAGCAGTACTTC. Protein product: CASGGGSYEQYF.

V is TRBV28 and J is TRBJ2-5; 7 nucleotides align to TRBD2. The V and J ends lost 2 bases and 14 bases, in that order; junction bases with no gene match: 5. Germline assignment: CDR1 MDHEN and CDR2 SYDVKM. The length of the CDR3 is 11 residues. CDR3 bases: TGTGCCAGCAGTTTAGGGCTAGCGGAATACTTC. This codes for CASSLGLAEYF.

The sample holds many counts of this clonotype. The chain employs TRBV29-1 and TRBJ2-7, with a possible D match to TRBD1 (6 bases). This CDR3 has 13 amino acids. Germline-derived CDR1 and CDR2 are SQVTM and ANQGSEA. V dropped 7 bases and J dropped 7 bases, with 20 bases sitting between them. CDR3 in amino acids: CSARKQGGGEQYF. CDR3 DNA sequence: TGCAGCGCCAGGAAACAGGGTGGCGGTGAGCAGTACTTC.

V usage is TRBV11-2 and J usage is TRBJ2-2, with D possibly TRBD2 on 5 matching bases. The end of the DNA is better explained by TRBJ2-3, so the J call may be wrong. Looked up from germline, CDR1 is SGHAT and CDR2 is FQNNGV. This CDR3 contains 12 residues. CDR3 amino acids: CASSPSDREQYF. CDR3 in DNA: TGTGCCAGCAGCCCATCGGACCGGGAGCAGTATTTT.

This clonotype was found a few times. The V gene is TRBV7-3, the J gene TRBJ2-3; D is perhaps TRBD1 (6 bases). The CDR3 has 15 residues. The V end lost 8 bases, the J end lost 0 bases, and 15 bases lay between the germline ends. Germline-derived CDR1 and CDR2 are SGHTA and FQGTGA. The CDR3, as DNA: TGTGCCAGCCAAGGGGGAGCTGTTAGCACAGATACGCAGTATTTT. Translation: CASQGGAVSTDTQYF.

In this sample, this clonotype turned up many times. The chain has TRBV4-1 and TRBJ1-1, with D possibly TRBD1 on 5 matching bases. V lost 5 bases to trimming and J lost 0 bases, with 13 bases between them. Germline V gene data show CDR1 as MGHRA and CDR2 as YSYEKL. This CDR3 is 15 amino acids long. CDR3 nucleotides: TGCGCCAGCAGCTTAATGCGGGGGATGAACACTGAAGCTTTCTTT. Translated: CASSLMRGMNTEAFF.

The J gene is TRBJ2-5, the V gene TRBV27; D ambiguous. The V gene lost 7 bases and the J gene lost 7 bases, with 16 bases spanning the gap. The V gene's germline CDR1 is MNHEY and CDR2 SMNVEV (reference sequence). There are 13 residues in the CDR3. In DNA form, the CDR3 reads TGTGCCAGCAACCCACACCGTCCAGGGACCCAGTACTTC. As protein: CASNPHRPGTQYF.

This clonotype has a count of ten or more. The V and J genes are TRBV12-3 or TRBV12-4 and TRBJ1-2, with a tentative D call TRBD1 (5 bases). V gave up 3 bases and J gave up 8 bases, with 13 bases separating them. This CDR3 region has 13 residues. CDR3 coding DNA: TGTGCCAGCAGTTTCGAGGGGCGGGGCGGCTACACCTTC. Translated, it gives CASSFEGRGGYTF.

The chain recombines TRBV7-8 with TRBJ1-1, with 10 bases lining up with TRBD1. J gave up 7 bases and V 6 bases, and 5 bases lay outside the gene matches. CDR1 and CDR2 from the germline V gene are SGHVS and FQNEAQ. The CDR3 is made up of 13 amino acids. In DNA, the CDR3 is TGTGCCAGCAGTTATGGACAGGGGGTTGAAGCTTTCTTT. This gives the protein CASSYGQGVEAFF.

This clonotype came up many times. V is TRBV11-3 and J is TRBJ1-1; D is perhaps TRBD1 (5 bases). This CDR3 has 15 residues. CDR1 is SGHNT and CDR2 is YENEEA in the germline V gene. Deletions cut 5 bases from V and 5 bases from J, with 18 bases between. The CDR3 here is CASSPTYGGGTEAFF. CDR3 nucleotide sequence: TGTGCCAGCAGCCCTACTTATGGGGGGGGAACTGAAGCTTTCTTT.

Worth noting for this clonotype: This may be a read error: a much more frequent sequence differs by one nucleotide. The chain joins TRBV28 to TRBJ1-1, with D unresolved. The CDR3 contains 15 residues. Germline V gene sequence: CDR1 MDHEN, CDR2 SYDVKM. The DNA of the CDR3 is TGTGCCATCAGTCCCGTGCCGTCGGGGAACACTGAAGCTTTCTTT. As protein: CAISPVPSGNTEAFF.

Concerning this clonotype: Given a much more abundant clone one base away, this may be a read error. The V call is TRBV3-1, the J call TRBJ1-1, with 7 nucleotides matching TRBD1. There are 15 residues in the CDR3. V was pared by 4 bases and J by 2 bases, with 7 bases of the junction left unmatched. Germline assignment: CDR1 LGHDT and CDR2 YNNKEL (reference sequence). In nucleotides, the CDR3 is TGTGCCAGCAGCCTCGGGACAGTTTATAACACTGAAGCTTTCTTT. Protein product: CASSLGTVYNTEAFF.